The sequence of this T cell receptor (beta chain) was determined in a study of beta chain features in type 1 diabetes. This clone appeared a single time. The antigen remains unidentified. The entirety of the isolated RNA underwent reverse transcription, so expressed TCRB transcripts were sequenced. Only in-frame clones appear in the TCRdb table, and some are missing; sequencing was by immunoSEQ multiplex PCR. The sample lists about 44,000 clones, about 51% seen once, with over 2% in the top ten. General observations from the study: An over-representation of cells with high TCR expression could result from cDNA sequencing.

The V segment lost 6 bases and the J segment 0 bases; nucleotides outside the gene matches: 10. Per the germline V gene, CDR1 is LNHDA and CDR2 is SQIVND (reference sequence). The CDR3 totals 19 residues. Sorting produced populations that all topped 98% purity. Sequencing was carried out using Tregs from blood. This receptor was obtained from a woman younger than 35 in good health. This rearrangement joins TRBV19 to TRBJ2-4; 14 positions match TRBD2. CDR3 amino acids: CASSGTSGRSGLAKNIQYF. The DNA for the CDR3 is TGTGCCAGTAGCGGGACTAGCGGGAGATCGGGACTAGCCAAAAACATTCAGTACTTC.